This is a list of T cell receptor beta chains from one sample in a study of PD-L1 blockade in urothelial cancer. Some clones are missing from TCRdb's copy, which holds only in-frame ones; the method was immunoSEQ multiplex PCR. The sample includes about 52,000 clones, approximately 81% of them seen just once. The sample consisted of PBMCs, taken around atezolizumab (anti-PD-L1) treatment. These receptors all stem from a man in his 70s with urothelial cancer. The CDR3 runs from the conserved cysteine through the conserved F or W. A D gene is named only where the DNA matches it firmly. Not all rows give a size; the values are once, few, many and, for expanded clones, a class.

length: 18
D: TRBD2
J: TRBJ2-7
size: .
V: TRBV25-1
DNA: TGTGCCAGCAGTGAATATAGAGGGGGAGCGGGAGGGTCCTACGAGCAGTACTTC
CDR3: CASSEYRGGAGGSYEQYF

length: 13
D: TRBD1
J: TRBJ1-1
size: .
V: TRBV6-6
DNA: TGTGCCAGCTGGGACAGACTGAACACTGAAGCTTTCTTT
CDR3: CASWDRLNTEAFF

length: 16
D: TRBD2
J: TRBJ2-7
size: .
V: TRBV4-1
DNA: TGCGCCAGCAGCCAAGATCTAGCGGAAAGCTCCTACGAGCAGTACTTC
CDR3: CASSQDLAESSYEQYF

length: 16
D: TRBD1
J: TRBJ1-4
size: .
V: TRBV10-2
DNA: TGCGCCAGCAGTCAACCTTTTGGGACAGGGTATGAAAAACTGTTTTTT
CDR3: CASSQPFGTGYEKLFF

length: 17
D: TRBD1
J: TRBJ1-5
size: .
V: TRBV4-1
DNA: TGCGCCAGCAGTCAAGATGAGGGTGCGGGACAGGGCCAGCCCCAGCATTTT
CDR3: CASSQDEGAGQGQPQHF

length: 17
D: TRBD2
J: TRBJ2-1
size: .
V: TRBV4-1
DNA: TGCGCCAGCAGCCAAGAAGGGGGACTAGCGGGGGTCAATGAGCAGTTCTTC
CDR3: CASSQEGGLAGVNEQFF

length: 14
D: .
J: TRBJ2-2
size: once
V: TRBV7-2
DNA: TGTGCCAGCAGCAAACAATTAAACACCGGGGAGCTGTTTTTT
CDR3: CASSKQLNTGELFF

length: 15
D: TRBD1
J: TRBJ1-2
size: .
V: TRBV28
DNA: TGTGCCAGCAGTTTTGGTGGACAGGGAGGCTATGGCTACACCTTC
CDR3: CASSFGGQGGYGYTF

length: 15
D: .
J: TRBJ2-2
size: .
V: TRBV11-2
DNA: TGTGCCAGCAGCAGCCGCGGCCGAAACACCGGGGAGCTGTTTTTT
CDR3: CASSSRGRNTGELFF

length: 11
D: .
J: TRBJ1-2
size: few
V: TRBV6-5
DNA: TGTGCCAGCAGAAAGGGGCTCGGCTACACCTTC
CDR3: CASRKGLGYTF

length: 19
D: .
J: TRBJ2-3
size: .
V: TRBV11-2
DNA: TGTGCCAGCAGCTTAAGGGGTTCCCTAACCACCCCGTTGTCAGATACGCAGTATTTT
CDR3: CASSLRGSLTTPLSDTQYF

length: 14
D: .
J: TRBJ2-1
size: .
V: TRBV7-6
DNA: TGTGCCAGCAGCCCCCTGACTAGTGCCAATGAGCAGTTCTTC
CDR3: CASSPLTSANEQFF

length: 15
D: TRBD2
J: TRBJ2-5
size: .
V: TRBV7-2
DNA: TGTGCCAGCACCCCAATAGCGGGGTACGAACGGACCCAGTACTTC
CDR3: CASTPIAGYERTQYF

length: 13
D: TRBD2
J: TRBJ2-3
size: .
V: TRBV5-6
DNA: TGTGCCAGCAGCTTGAGGCTAGCGGGAGGGGTGTATTTT
CDR3: CASSLRLAGGVYF

length: 15
D: TRBD1
J: TRBJ1-1
size: few
V: TRBV2
DNA: TGTGCCAGCAGTGAGGGGGTCAGGGGGATGGCTGAAGCTTTCTTT
CDR3: CASSEGVRGMAEAFF

length: 14
D: .
J: TRBJ2-3
size: .
V: TRBV7-9
DNA: TGTGCCAGCAGCAACGGACAGATCACAGATACGCAGTATTTT
CDR3: CASSNGQITDTQYF

length: 14
D: .
J: TRBJ2-7
size: .
V: TRBV5-1
DNA: TGCGCCAGCAGCTTGACAGGTAACTCCTACGAGCAGTACTTC
CDR3: CASSLTGNSYEQYF

length: 18
D: TRBD2
J: TRBJ2-2
size: few
V: TRBV4-3
DNA: TGCGCCAGCAGCCAAGATGAGCGGACTAGCGGGAGGGGCGGGGAGCTGTTTTTT
CDR3: CASSQDERTSGRGGELFF

length: 15
D: TRBD1
J: TRBJ1-1
size: .
V: TRBV7-2
DNA: TGTGCCAGCAGCCCTCGGACAGGATGGAGGACTGAAGCTTTCTTT
CDR3: CASSPRTGWRTEAFF

length: 16
D: .
J: TRBJ2-1
size: .
V: TRBV7-9
DNA: TGTGCCAGCAGCCTGGGGGGTCAATTGGGGGACAATGAGCAGTTCTTC
CDR3: CASSLGGQLGDNEQFF

length: 14
D: .
J: TRBJ2-2
size: few
V: TRBV2
DNA: TGTGCCAGCACATTAGGCGGTTACACCGGGGAGCTGTTTTTT
CDR3: CASTLGGYTGELFF

length: 15
D: TRBD1
J: TRBJ1-2
size: .
V: TRBV28
DNA: TGTGCCAGCAGTTCTCCGGACAGGGCGGTATATGGCTACACCTTC
CDR3: CASSSPDRAVYGYTF

length: 14
D: .
J: TRBJ1-5
size: .
V: TRBV2
DNA: TGTGCCAGCAGCGCCAGGCTGCCTAATCAGCCCCAGCATTTT
CDR3: CASSARLPNQPQHF

length: 13
D: TRBD1
J: TRBJ2-7
size: .
V: TRBV19
DNA: TGTGCCACCTCCGACAGGGCGGGCTACGAGCAGTACTTC
CDR3: CATSDRAGYEQYF

length: 14
D: .
J: TRBJ1-1
size: .
V: TRBV5-1
DNA: TGCGCCAGCAGCTTAGGAGGGGCCAACACTGAAGCTTTCTTT
CDR3: CASSLGGANTEAFF

length: 15
D: .
J: TRBJ2-4
size: .
V: TRBV5-6
DNA: TGTGCCAGCAGCTTCGCGGGGTCGGTGGGGAACATTCAGTACTTC
CDR3: CASSFAGSVGNIQYF

length: 16
D: .
J: TRBJ1-6
size: .
V: TRBV28
DNA: TGTGCCAGCAGTTTATCTTCGAGCTCCTATAATTCACCCCTCCACTTT
CDR3: CASSLSSSSYNSPLHF

length: 15
D: TRBD2
J: TRBJ2-7
size: .
V: TRBV5-4
DNA: TGTGCCAGCAGCCAGGGTGCGGGAGCTCTTTACGAGCAGTACTTC
CDR3: CASSQGAGALYEQYF

length: 15
D: TRBD1
J: TRBJ2-7
size: .
V: TRBV6-1
DNA: TGTGCCAGCAGTGAATCCTGGGACAGATCCTACGAGCAGTACTTC
CDR3: CASSESWDRSYEQYF

length: 16
D: TRBD1
J: TRBJ1-6
size: .
V: TRBV5-4
DNA: TGTGCCAGCAGCTTTACAGGGGGCTCCTATAATTCACCCCTCCACTTT
CDR3: CASSFTGGSYNSPLHF

length: 11
D: .
J: TRBJ1-1
size: .
V: TRBV19
DNA: TGTGCCAGTAGTTTCCTCTCTGAAGCTTTCTTT
CDR3: CASSFLSEAFF

length: 14
D: TRBD1
J: TRBJ1-6
size: .
V: TRBV5-1
DNA: TGCGCCAGCAGCCCCGGGACAGGGAATTCACCCCTCCACTTT
CDR3: CASSPGTGNSPLHF

length: 15
D: TRBD1
J: TRBJ2-5
size: .
V: TRBV4-3
DNA: TGCGCCAGCAGCCACCGCGACAGGGGGTCAGAGACCCAGTACTTC
CDR3: CASSHRDRGSETQYF

length: 17
D: .
J: TRBJ1-4
size: .
V: TRBV7-2
DNA: TGTGCCAGCAGCTTAGCGGAGGGGTATGCAACTAATGAAAAACTGTTTTTT
CDR3: CASSLAEGYATNEKLFF

length: 18
D: TRBD1
J: TRBJ1-2
size: .
V: TRBV2
DNA: TGTGCCAGCAGTGGTGGGGTGAGGGGGACAGGGCTATACTATGGCTACACCTTC
CDR3: CASSGGVRGTGLYYGYTF

length: 15
D: .
J: TRBJ2-7
size: .
V: TRBV19
DNA: TGTGCCAGTAGTACCCGGACAGTAAACACCTACGAGCAGTACTTC
CDR3: CASSTRTVNTYEQYF

length: 15
D: .
J: TRBJ1-5
size: .
V: TRBV6-1
DNA: TGTGCCAGCAGTGCCCTCAGCGTCGGCAATCAGCCCCAGCATTTT
CDR3: CASSALSVGNQPQHF

length: 17
D: .
J: TRBJ1-3
size: .
V: TRBV4-3
DNA: TGCGCCAGCAGCCAAGCAATAGCTAGGGGCTCTGGAAACACCATATATTTT
CDR3: CASSQAIARGSGNTIYF

length: 12
D: TRBD2
J: TRBJ2-1
size: .
V: TRBV30
DNA: TGTGCCTGGACAACTAGCGCCAATGAGCAGTTCTTC
CDR3: CAWTTSANEQFF

length: 12
D: .
J: TRBJ2-2
size: .
V: TRBV5-5
DNA: TGTGCCAGCAGCTTGTACAGCGGGGAGCTGTTTTTT
CDR3: CASSLYSGELFF

length: 15
D: TRBD1
J: TRBJ1-2
size: .
V: TRBV6-5
DNA: TGTGCCAGCAGTTCCCCGGGACAGAGGGCGGATGGCTACACCTTC
CDR3: CASSSPGQRADGYTF

length: 12
D: .
J: TRBJ2-7
size: .
V: TRBV7-9
DNA: TGTGCCAGCAGTCCTAACCCCTACGAGCAGTACTTC
CDR3: CASSPNPYEQYF

length: 15
D: TRBD1
J: TRBJ1-2
size: .
V: TRBV5-6
DNA: TGTGCCAGCAGCGGGGACAGGGGATTAGGCTATGGCTACACCTTC
CDR3: CASSGDRGLGYGYTF

length: 16
D: .
J: TRBJ1-4
size: few
V: TRBV19
DNA: TGTGCCAGTAGTCCCAATGGGGCCGGAAGTCTCGAAAAACTGTTTTTT
CDR3: CASSPNGAGSLEKLFF

length: 16
D: TRBD1
J: TRBJ1-5
size: .
V: TRBV27
DNA: TGTGCCAGCAGTATGAAGGGACAGGGGGGAAATCAGCCCCAGCATTTT
CDR3: CASSMKGQGGNQPQHF

length: 19
D: .
J: TRBJ1-2
size: .
V: TRBV21-1
DNA: TGTGCCAGCAGCAAAAAAAGAGCTCCCGGGACAGGGTTGGCCTATGGCTACACCTTC
CDR3: CASSKKRAPGTGLAYGYTF

length: 16
D: TRBD1
J: TRBJ1-2
size: once
V: TRBV19
DNA: TGTGCCAGTAGTATACCACCCGGGACAGGTGGTTATGGCTACACCTTC
CDR3: CASSIPPGTGGYGYTF

length: 18
D: TRBD1
J: TRBJ1-5
size: .
V: TRBV19
DNA: TGTGCCAGTAGTACGCGATTTACAGGGGGCAGTAGCAATCAGCCCCAGCATTTT
CDR3: CASSTRFTGGSSNQPQHF

length: 13
D: .
J: TRBJ1-2
size: .
V: TRBV18
DNA: TGTGCCAGCTCTCCGGACAATTCTTATGGCTACACCTTC
CDR3: CASSPDNSYGYTF

length: 16
D: .
J: TRBJ2-3
size: .
V: TRBV9
DNA: TGTGCCAGCAGCGTAAGGGCGGGTGAGGAGACAGATACGCAGTATTTT
CDR3: CASSVRAGEETDTQYF

length: 15
D: TRBD1
J: TRBJ1-6
size: .
V: TRBV5-4
DNA: TGTGCCAGCAGCACTCCGGGACAGCAAAATTCACCCCTCCACTTT
CDR3: CASSTPGQQNSPLHF

length: 15
D: TRBD1
J: TRBJ1-1
size: .
V: TRBV10-3
DNA: TGTGCCATCAGTGAGTCGGGGGACAGCTACACTGAAGCTTTCTTT
CDR3: CAISESGDSYTEAFF

length: 12
D: TRBD1
J: TRBJ2-1
size: few
V: TRBV28
DNA: TGTGCCAGCAGTTTCACAGGGGCTGAGCAGTTCTTC
CDR3: CASSFTGAEQFF

length: 17
D: TRBD1
J: TRBJ2-2
size: .
V: TRBV5-4
DNA: TGTGCCAGCAGCCCCACTACAGGGGGGCGGAACACCGGGGAGCTGTTTTTT
CDR3: CASSPTTGGRNTGELFF

length: 14
D: TRBD1
J: TRBJ1-2
size: .
V: TRBV4-3
DNA: TGCGCCAGCAGCCAAGATACAGGGGGGGATGGCTACACCTTC
CDR3: CASSQDTGGDGYTF

length: 16
D: TRBD1
J: TRBJ1-4
size: .
V: TRBV18
DNA: TGTGCCAGCTCACCACCGACAGGGGATCGGGGAGAAAAACTGTTTTTT
CDR3: CASSPPTGDRGEKLFF

length: 15
D: TRBD2
J: TRBJ2-7
size: .
V: TRBV6-5
DNA: TGTGCCAGCAGTCTAGAAAGCGGGAGCTCCTACGAGCAGTACTTC
CDR3: CASSLESGSSYEQYF

length: 14
D: TRBD2
J: TRBJ2-1
size: .
V: TRBV30
DNA: TGTGCCTGGAGTCCTAGCGGGTTCGGCAATGAGCAGTTCTTC
CDR3: CAWSPSGFGNEQFF

length: 15
D: .
J: TRBJ2-1
size: .
V: TRBV7-6
DNA: TGTGCCAGCAGTTTAGAAGGAGGGCCCTACAATGAGCAGTTCTTC
CDR3: CASSLEGGPYNEQFF

length: 12
D: .
J: TRBJ1-1
size: .
V: TRBV5-4
DNA: TGTGCCAGCAGCCCCTTCGGTGGTGAAGCTTTCTTT
CDR3: CASSPFGGEAFF